This is a list of T cell receptor beta chains from one sample in a study of cytotoxic CD8 clonotypes in ibrutinib-treated CLL. TCRdb's table, derived via immunoSEQ multiplex PCR, lists solely in-frame clones and lacks some. The sample consists of about 300,000 clones, around 76% of them appearing once. The sample was PBMCs, taken at disease progression, from a patient treated with ibrutinib. The receptors come from a human donor with chronic lymphocytic leukemia. Both conserved end residues are part of each CDR3. A D gene is named only where the DNA matches it firmly. Only part of the rows carry a size: once, few, many, or a class if the clone is expanded.

clone_size	v_call	j_call	d_call	cdr3_nt	cdr3_aa
-	TRBV9	TRBJ2-1	-	TGTGCCAGCAGCGTCGGACTGACGGGACATCCCTCCTACAATGAGCAGTTCTTC	CASSVGLTGHPSYNEQFF
few	TRBV9	TRBJ2-2	-	TGTGCCAGCAGCCCCCTTACCGGACACACTAACACCGGGGAGCTGTTTTTT	CASSPLTGHTNTGELFF
-	TRBV12-5	TRBJ2-7	TRBD2	TGTGCTAGTGGTTTGGTACCCCATGGGCGGGGGGCCTCCTACGAGCAGTACTTC	CASGLVPHGRGASYEQYF
once	TRBV25-1	TRBJ2-6	-	TGTGCCAGCAGTGAATCGGGGCTGGCTTATGGGGCCAACGTCCTGACTTTC	CASSESGLAYGANVLTF
few	TRBV4-1	TRBJ1-2	TRBD1	TGCGCCAGCAGCCACAGGGGGCGCTATGGCTACACCTTC	CASSHRGRYGYTF
few	TRBV27	TRBJ2-7	-	TGTGCCAGCAGTGGCGGGCGGGGGCTCTACGAGCAGTACTTC	CASSGGRGLYEQYF
-	TRBV28	TRBJ2-3	-	TGTGCCAGCAGTGGGGGATATTCAGATACGCAGTATTTT	CASSGGYSDTQYF
few	TRBV27	TRBJ2-7	TRBD1	TGTGCCAGCAGTTTCTCCGGGACAGGACGTGGGCAGTACTTC	CASSFSGTGRGQYF
-	TRBV18	TRBJ1-1	-	TGTGCCAGCTCAGCCGGGATTTATGACACTGAAGCTTTCTTT	CASSAGIYDTEAFF
-	TRBV29-1	TRBJ1-2	-	TGCAGCGTTGAGACCCCAGCGACAAACTACTATGGCTACACCTTC	CSVETPATNYYGYTF
-	TRBV28	TRBJ2-5	TRBD1	TGTGCCAGCAGTTTGAAGGACAGGGGCCAAGAGACCCAGTACTTC	CASSLKDRGQETQYF
-	TRBV2	TRBJ2-7	TRBD1	TGTGCGAGCGAAGGGACAGATTCCTACGAGCAGTACTTC	CASEGTDSYEQYF
-	TRBV5-1	TRBJ2-5	-	TGCGCCAGCAGCATAAAACCGGGGGTCTCGGAGACCCAGTACTTC	CASSIKPGVSETQYF